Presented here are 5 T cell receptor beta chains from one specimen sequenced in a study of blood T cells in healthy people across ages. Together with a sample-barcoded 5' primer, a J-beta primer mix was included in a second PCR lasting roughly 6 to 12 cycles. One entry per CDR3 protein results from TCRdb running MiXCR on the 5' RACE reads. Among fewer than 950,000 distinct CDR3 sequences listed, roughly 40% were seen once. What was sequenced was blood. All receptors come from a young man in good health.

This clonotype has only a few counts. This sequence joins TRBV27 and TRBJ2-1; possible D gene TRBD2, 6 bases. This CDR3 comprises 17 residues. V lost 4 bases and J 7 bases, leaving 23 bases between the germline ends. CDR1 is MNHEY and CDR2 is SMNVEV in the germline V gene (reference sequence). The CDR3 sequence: CASSSLDGGGQRNEQFF. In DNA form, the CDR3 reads TGTGCCAGCAGTTCTCTCGACGGGGGTGGGCAGAGAAATGAGCAGTTCTTC.

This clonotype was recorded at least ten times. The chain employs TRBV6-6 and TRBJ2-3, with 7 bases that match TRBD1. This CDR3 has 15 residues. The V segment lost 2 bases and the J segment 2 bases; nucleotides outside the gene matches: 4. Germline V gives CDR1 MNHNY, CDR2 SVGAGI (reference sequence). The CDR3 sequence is CASSYGQEITDTQYF. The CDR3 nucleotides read TGTGCCAGCAGTTACGGACAGGAGATCACAGATACGCAGTATTTT.

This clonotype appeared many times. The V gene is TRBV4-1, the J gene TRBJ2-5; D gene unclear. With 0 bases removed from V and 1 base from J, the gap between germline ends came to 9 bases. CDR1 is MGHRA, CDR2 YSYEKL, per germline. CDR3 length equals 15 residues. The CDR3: CASSQDRASQETQYF. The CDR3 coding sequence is TGCGCCAGCAGCCAAGATCGGGCCAGCCAAGAGACCCAGTACTTC.

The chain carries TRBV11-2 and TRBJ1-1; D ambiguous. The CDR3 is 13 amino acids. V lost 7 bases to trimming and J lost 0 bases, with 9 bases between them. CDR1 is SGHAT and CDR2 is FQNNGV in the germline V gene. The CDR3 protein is CASNSSMNTEAFF. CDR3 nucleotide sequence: TGTGCCAGCAACTCGTCGATGAACACTGAAGCTTTCTTT.

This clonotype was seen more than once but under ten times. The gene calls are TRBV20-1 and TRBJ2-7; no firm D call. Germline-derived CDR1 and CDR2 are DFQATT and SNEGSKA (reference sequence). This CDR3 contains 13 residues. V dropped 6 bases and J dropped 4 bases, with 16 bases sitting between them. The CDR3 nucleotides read TGCAGTGCCCTCCGGACGGAAGATTACGAGCAGTACTTC. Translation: CSALRTEDYEQYF.